The 9 T cell receptor beta chains below come from one sample, sequenced in a study of high-grade serous ovarian cancer treatment subgroups. Tumor tissue was taken before any definitive surgery or chemotherapy was given. The table came from immunoSEQ multiplex PCR; TCRdb's copy has only in-frame clones and leaves some out. The data show hundreds of clones, about 68% seen once. The specimen was tumor tissue. These TCRs come from a human donor with high-grade serous ovarian cancer.

In its sample, this clone was seen a few times. The chain links TRBV5-6 to TRBJ2-5; 7 bases map to TRBD1. The CDR3 has 17 residues. J was trimmed by 5 bases and V by 0 bases; bases with no gene match: 13. Germline-derived CDR1 and CDR2 are SGHDT and YYEEEE. The CDR3 coding sequence is TGTGCCAGCAGCTTGGGGCCCCCGAGACAGGGCGGGGAGACCCAGTACTTC. Encoded protein: CASSLGPPRQGGETQYF.

This rearrangement joins TRBV9 to TRBJ2-3; D ambiguous. This CDR3 is built from 14 residues. Germline V gene lookup returns CDR1 SGDLS and CDR2 YYNGEE. V gave up 0 bases and J gave up 2 bases, with 7 bases separating them. The CDR3 here is CASSVEDLTDTQYF. CDR3 in DNA: TGTGCCAGCAGCGTAGAAGACCTCACAGATACGCAGTATTTT.

In DNA, the CDR3 is TGTGCCAGCAGCCCTAGCACAGATACGCAGTATTTT. This translates into CASSPSTDTQYF. The chain is built from TRBV2 and TRBJ2-3, with D uncertain. Trimming pared 6 bases from V and 0 bases from J, leaving 4 bases between. The CDR3 extends over 12 amino acids. Germline V gene data show CDR1 as SNHLY and CDR2 as FYNNEI. Using reference TRBV2 and TRBJ2-3 for the parts outside the CDR3, the full variable domain is EPEVTQTPSHQVTQMGQEVILRCVPISNHLYFYWYRQILGQKVEFLVSFYNNEISEKSEIFDDQFSVERPDGSNFTLKIRSTKLEDSAMYFCASSPSTDTQYFGPGTRLTVL.

V gene TRBV7-6 combines with J gene TRBJ2-2, with D tentatively TRBD1 (6 bases). CDR3 length: 15 residues. The V gene lost 3 bases and the J gene lost 2 bases, with 10 bases spanning the gap. Per the germline V gene, CDR1 is SGHVS and CDR2 is FNYEAQ. The CDR3 sequence is CASSFQQGNTGELFF. In DNA, the CDR3 is TGTGCCAGCAGCTTTCAACAGGGAAACACCGGGGAGCTGTTTTTT.

The chain joins TRBV4-1 to TRBJ2-3; no clear D gene. The ends were cut back, 2 bases at V and 4 bases at J, with 4 bases in the middle. CDR1 and CDR2 (germline): MGHRA, YSYEKL. CDR3 length: 12 residues. DNA of the CDR3: TGCGCCAGCAGCCAACGGGCAGATACGCAGTATTTT. Protein sequence: CASSQRADTQYF.

The chain recombines TRBV21-1 with TRBJ2-4; the DNA was not used to check the table's D call, TRBD1. TRBV21-1 is a pseudogene locus. This CDR3 is built from 21 residues. CDR3 sequence (DNA): TGTGCCAGCAGCGGGGAGGGGGGACAGGGGCGCTGCGAGCACGCCAAAAACATTCAGTACTTC. It encodes CASSGEGGQGRCEHAKNIQYF.

The J gene is TRBJ2-5, the V gene TRBV25-1; 7 positions agree with TRBD2. CDR3 length: 14 amino acids. V dropped 0 bases and J dropped 3; count of bases not matched to a gene: 1. CDR1 and CDR2 (germline): MGHDK, SYGVNS. The CDR3 is CASSEYGGEETQYF. CDR3 DNA sequence: TGTGCCAGCAGTGAATATGGGGGGGAAGAGACCCAGTACTTC.

The V gene is TRBV19, the J gene TRBJ2-5; D not certain. V gave up 0 bases and J gave up 5 bases, with 10 bases separating them. Germline V gene lookup returns CDR1 LNHDA and CDR2 SQIVND (reference sequence). This CDR3 contains 14 residues. CDR3 loop: CASSIEALRETQYF. The CDR3 bases are TGTGCCAGTAGTATAGAGGCGCTCCGGGAGACCCAGTACTTC. The entire variable domain, with the rest obtained from reference TRBV19 and TRBJ2-5, is as follows: DGGITQSPKYLFRKEGQNVTLSCEQNLNHDAMYWYRQDPGQGLRLIYYSQIVNDFQKGDIAEGYSVSREKKESFPLTVTSAQKNPTAFYLCASSIEALRETQYFGPGTRLLVL.

The rearrangement uses TRBV4-3 and TRBJ1-1; TRBD1 is a possible D gene (6 bases). CDR3 length: 15 amino acids. Trimming removed 0 bases at V and 4 bases at J, with 12 bases between. CDR1 is LGHNA, CDR2 YSLEER, per germline. CDR3 loop: CASSQDRNRVTEAFF. CDR3 sequence (DNA): TGCGCCAGCAGCCAAGATAGAAACAGGGTCACTGAAGCTTTCTTT.